The clone carrying this T cell receptor beta chain was observed a handful of times. Its specificity is unknown. The split of CD4+ cells yielded CD45RA+ naive and CD45RA-negative memory subsets. Original analysis: As immunoSEQ supplied junction-only sequences (without quality scores), filtering differed. The method was immunoSEQ multiplex PCR; TCRdb's version includes in-frame clones alone and lacks a portion of them. The V and J calls and the clone size are those of that table, but D and trimming were determined from the DNA. The repertoire consists of approximately 740,000 clones, with approximately 74% occurring once and the leading ten covering 1.7%. The sample belongs to a study of shared clonotypes between healthy human individuals. Notes on the study in general: The study's rarefaction showed incomplete sorted-subset sequencing despite large depth. Among non-shared clonotypes, generation probabilities were lower than among those shared by all four donors.

With 6 bases clipped from V and 1 base from J, the junction kept 16 bases outside the gene matches. CDR3 length: 20 amino acids. Per germline, CDR1 MDHEN and CDR2 SYDVKM. This chain connects TRBV28 to TRBJ2-2, with 11 bases fitting TRBD1. The material sequenced was memory CD4+ T cells sorted from blood. Subset noted: CD45RA-negative fraction. The sequence came from a woman under 40 in good health. In DNA form, the CDR3 reads TGTGCCAGCAGCCCTACGCGGGGGACAGGGGGAGGGCTGAACACCGGGGAGCTGTTTTTT. This gives the protein CASSPTRGTGGGLNTGELFF.